Sequencing of this T cell receptor (beta chain) was carried out in a study of regulatory T cells in long-lasting Graves disease. Study-wide points: Sharing of public clonotypes was greater in persistent patients (around 3,000) than in new patients (about 970). Persistent disease preferred TRBV28, TRBJ1-2 and TRBJ2-5.

The CDR3 runs 17 residues. V gave up 0 bases and J gave up 2 bases, with 16 bases separating them. Germline-derived CDR1 and CDR2 are LGHDT and YNNKEL (reference sequence). As for time point: newly diagnosed GD, antithyroid drugs for less than 3 months. The TCR library used RNA extracted from PBMCs. This clonotype was seen a few times. Its antigen remains unidentified. Arm-PCR of CDR3 regions and iRepertoire HTBI primers were used to build TCR beta libraries. TCRdb redid the calling of the multiplex PCR reads with MiXCR, one entry per CDR3 protein. The sample holds about 470,000 distinct CDR3 sequences; under 15% are singletons and the top ten take roughly a sixth. These data are also associated with another study on T cells in Graves' hyperthyroidism and ophthalmopathy. Turning to that study: Hyperthyroidism patients were newly diagnosed, had disease duration under 2 months, and were aged 18 to 65 years. Using 13 V-J features, a model discriminated ophthalmopathy from stable hyperthyroidism.

The chain joins TRBV3-1 to TRBJ2-5; TRBD1 might be the D (5 bases). The TCR originated in a woman aged 25 to 39 with Graves disease. The sample was peripheral blood mononuclear cells (PBMCs), taken at new diagnosis, from a patient treated with antithyroid drugs. The CDR3 loop reads CASSQESGQELQETQYF. CDR3 DNA: TGTGCCAGCAGCCAAGAATCCGGACAAGAACTTCAAGAGACCCAGTACTTC.